These 28 T cell receptor beta chains came from one sample sequenced in a study of blood T cells in healthy people across ages. Through a sample-barcoded 5' primer and a J-beta primer mix, a second PCR was run for roughly 6 to 11 cycles. TCRdb fed the 5' RACE reads into MiXCR, producing one record per CDR3 protein. The repertoire has under 700,000 distinct CDR3 sequences, less than 25% of them found once; the top ten carry just over 8.5%. This same sample was also part of a study on T cells of mothers and their children.

Sequencing used blood. The receptors here all came from a boy between 10 and 17 years old in good health.

The chain couples TRBV7-9 to TRBJ2-4, with TRBD1 identical over 11 bases. The CDR3 spans 16 residues. The germline V gene encodes CDR1 SEHNR and CDR2 FQNEAQ (reference sequence). V dropped 5 bases and J dropped 5; count of bases not matched to a gene: 8. The CDR3 DNA follows: TGTGCCAGCAGCGACCAGGTGGGACAGGGGGAAAACATTCAGTACTTC. Translated, it gives CASSDQVGQGENIQYF. Supplemented by reference TRBV7-9 and TRBJ2-4, the full variable domain reads DTGVSQNPRHKITKRGQNVTFRCDPISEHNRLYWYRQTLGQGPEFLTYFQNEAQLEKSRLLSDRFSAERPKGSFSTLEIQRTEQGDSAMYLCASSDQVGQGENIQYFGAGTRLSVL.

Note on this clonotype: The junction differs from germline at one of its ends, possibly a read error. The rearrangement joins TRBV20-1 to TRBJ2-7; TRBD2 agrees at 11 bases. In germline, CDR1 is DFQATT, CDR2 SNEGSKA (reference sequence). This CDR3 has 15 residues. The CDR3 sequence: CSARDTSGSSCEQYF. CDR3 bases: TGCAGTGCTAGAGACACTAGCGGGAGCTCCTGCGAGCAGTACTTC.

This chain uses TRBV4-3 with TRBJ2-4; D is ambiguous. Trimming pared 4 bases from V and 0 bases from J, leaving 22 bases between. There are 19 residues in the CDR3. Germline-derived CDR1 and CDR2 are LGHNA and YSLEER. CDR3 protein: CASSPTTRHHYLAKNIQYF. The CDR3 DNA reads as TGCGCCAGCAGCCCAACAACCCGACACCACTACTTAGCCAAAAACATTCAGTACTTC.

In its sample, this clonotype was seen a few times. The chain combines TRBV10-3 with TRBJ2-5; weak D call: TRBD1 (6 bases). Germline V lookup: CDR1 ENHRY, CDR2 SYGVKD. V lost 6 bases to trimming and J lost 0 bases, with 11 bases between them. The CDR3 covers 14 residues. CDR3 in amino acids: CAIRRDTNQETQYF. The DNA of the CDR3 is TGTGCCATCAGACGGGACACAAACCAAGAGACCCAGTACTTC.

There are a few counts of this clonotype. This sequence joins TRBV5-6 and TRBJ2-5; TRBD2 matches at 9 bases. V lost 2 bases and J lost 5; bases outside the gene matches: 10. Germline-derived CDR1 and CDR2 are SGHDT and YYEEEE. The CDR3 length is 16 residues. The CDR3 is CASSFKPGLARETQYF. The CDR3 DNA sequence: TGTGCCAGCAGCTTTAAGCCGGGACTAGCTAGGGAGACCCAGTACTTC.

This sequence joins TRBV5-1 and TRBJ2-7; 14 positions agree with TRBD2. The CDR3 length is 14 residues. Germline assignment: CDR1 SGHRS and CDR2 YFSETQ. Germline trimming cut 4 bases from V and 6 bases from J; bases unmatched to any gene: 3. DNA for the CDR3: TGCGCCAGCAGCCGACTAGCGGGAGGGTGCGAGCAGTACTTC. This sequence encodes CASSRLAGGCEQYF.

J is TRBJ2-1 and V is TRBV29-1; perhaps D is TRBD1 or TRBD2 (5 bases each). CDR3 size: 14 residues. Germline V gene data show CDR1 as SQVTM and CDR2 as ANQGSEA. V was cut by 3 bases and J by 6 bases, with 15 bases left in between. The CDR3 DNA reads TGCAGCGTTGAGCTAGGGACCCATCCCAATGAGCAGTTCTTC. Amino acid sequence: CSVELGTHPNEQFF.

This clonotype has at least ten counts. The chain combines TRBV28 with TRBJ2-5; D is unresolved. Trimming took 3 bases from V and 0 from J, leaving 5 bases between them. The length of the CDR3 is 13 residues. Germline lookup yields CDR1 MDHEN and CDR2 SYDVKM. The CDR3 DNA reads TGTGCCAGCAGTTTGGCGTACCAAGAGACCCAGTACTTC. Protein product: CASSLAYQETQYF.

CDR3 in DNA: TGCAGTGCCATAACCGGGACCTCGTCCCACAATGAGCAGTTCTTC. The encoded protein is CSAITGTSSHNEQFF. The chain employs TRBV20-1 and TRBJ2-1, with D tentatively TRBD1 or TRBD2 (5 bases each). V was cut by 6 bases and J by 5 bases, with 20 bases left in between. Germline-derived CDR1 and CDR2 are DFQATT and SNEGSKA (reference sequence). CDR3 length equals 15 residues.

The chain is built from TRBV28 and TRBJ2-2; D may be TRBD1 (6 bases). The CDR3 is 14 residues long. Deletions cut 6 bases from V and 5 bases from J, with 13 bases between. Germline CDR1 reads MDHEN; CDR2 reads SYDVKM. Written as DNA, the CDR3 is TGTGCCAGCAGCTACAGGGCAGGGACCGGGGAGCTGTTTTTT. Translated, it gives CASSYRAGTGELFF. The full variable domain, rest sourced from reference TRBV28 and TRBJ2-2, is DVKVTQSSRYLVKRTGEKVFLECVQDMDHENMFWYRQDPGLGLRLIYFSYDVKMKEKGDIPEGYSVSREKKERFSLILESASTNQTSMYLCASSYRAGTGELFFGEGSRLTVL.

With regard to this clonotype: Its ends do not fully match the called genes, so a read error is possible. This sequence joins TRBV7-7 and TRBJ2-7, with 15 bases lining up with TRBD2. Germline-derived CDR1 and CDR2 are SSHAT and FNYEAQ (reference sequence). This CDR3 contains 16 residues. The DNA of the CDR3 is TGTGCTAGCAGCTCCCCCCCGGGACTAGCGGGGGGAGGGCAGTACTTC. Encoded protein: CASSSPPGLAGGGQYF.

V is TRBV30 and J is TRBJ2-7; D remains unclear. V gave up 0 bases and J gave up 7 bases, with 7 bases separating them. This CDR3 comprises 11 residues. Germline lookup yields CDR1 GTSNPN and CDR2 SVGIG (reference sequence). In DNA form, the CDR3 reads TGTGCCTGGAGTGTAATGGGGGAGCAGTACTTC. Its protein product is CAWSVMGEQYF.

This clonotype came up once. A read error may be the cause here, since a much bigger clone is one base away. The chain combines TRBV25-1 with TRBJ2-1; D remains ambiguous. Germline V gene data show CDR1 as MGHDK and CDR2 as SYGVNS. The CDR3 has 12 amino acids. The CDR3 reads CVSSDGFNEQFF. In nucleotides, the CDR3 is TGTGTCAGCAGTGATGGGTTCAATGAGCAGTTCTTC.

This chain uses TRBV5-4 with TRBJ2-5; unclear D gene. The CDR3 extends over 14 amino acids. V was shortened by 4 bases and J by 1 base, with 11 bases between the two germline ends. Germline CDR1 is SGHNT and CDR2 is YYREEE (reference sequence). CDR3 amino acids: CASSGWTAQETQYF. The DNA of the CDR3 is TGTGCCAGCAGCGGATGGACGGCCCAAGAGACCCAGTACTTC. The complete variable domain, with remaining parts taken from reference TRBV5-4 and TRBJ2-5, reads ETGVTQSPTHLIKTRGQQVTLRCSSQSGHNTVSWYQQALGQGPQFIFQYYREEENGRGNFPPRFSGLQFPNYSSELNVNALELDDSALYLCASSGWTAQETQYFGPGTRLLVL.

This clonotype was counted many times. The chain carries TRBV7-2 and TRBJ2-5, with 7 bases matching TRBD2. Germline trimming cut 0 bases from V and 1 base from J; bases unmatched to any gene: 11. Germline CDR1 reads SGHTA; CDR2 reads FQGNSA. The CDR3 has 18 amino acids. The CDR3 DNA follows: TGTGCCAGCAGCTTAGCCCCCTCAGGCGGGGGAACCCAAGAGACCCAGTACTTC. This gives the protein CASSLAPSGGGTQETQYF.

This clonotype was seen more than once but under ten times. This sequence joins TRBV13 and TRBJ2-7; 7 bases agree with TRBD2. CDR3 size: 16 residues. Germline V gene lookup returns CDR1 PRHDT and CDR2 FYEKMQ (reference sequence). Germline trimming cut 4 bases from V and 0 bases from J; bases unmatched to any gene: 9. Written as DNA, the CDR3 is TGTGCCAGCAGCTCTATGGGGGGGGAGTCCTCCTACGAGCAGTACTTC. Protein product: CASSSMGGESSYEQYF.

The V gene is TRBV6-8, the J gene TRBJ2-1, with TRBD2 identical over 7 bases. This CDR3 has 18 residues. The germline V gene has CDR1 MNHGY and CDR2 SAAAGT. J lost 4 bases, V lost 6 bases, and 18 bases had no gene match. The CDR3 DNA follows: TGTGCCAGCAGCTCCGGGGAGTTCGGGAGGTTTTGTTACAATGAGCAGTTCTTC. It yields the protein CASSSGEFGRFCYNEQFF.

This clonotype was detected only a few times. V gene TRBV4-3 combines with J gene TRBJ1-5; D call uncertain. CDR3 length equals 15 residues. Germline V gene sequence: CDR1 LGHNA, CDR2 YSLEER. The V end lost 4 bases, the J end lost 1 base, and 11 bases lay between the germline ends. The CDR3 reads CASSPSPGSNQPQHF. DNA of the CDR3: TGCGCCAGCAGCCCCTCCCCGGGGAGCAATCAGCCCCAGCATTTT.

The V call is TRBV29-1, the J call TRBJ2-7; 9 nucleotides agree with TRBD2. The V gene's germline CDR1 is SQVTM and CDR2 ANQGSEA. Trimming took 4 bases from V and 4 from J; bases not matched to a gene: 8. The CDR3 sequence is 14 residues long. CDR3 sequence (DNA): TGCAGCGTTGCCCCACCGAGCGGGGGGTACGAGCAGTACTTC. This codes for CSVAPPSGGYEQYF.

The DNA for the CDR3 is TGTGCCAGCACATCCAGGGACTCGAACACCGGGGAGCTGTTTTTT. It translates to CASTSRDSNTGELFF. V gene TRBV7-2 combines with J gene TRBJ2-2; D is perhaps TRBD2 (6 bases). There are 15 residues in the CDR3. The germline CDR1 and CDR2 sequences are SGHTA and FQGNSA. V was cut by 7 bases and J by 0 bases, with 12 bases left in between.

This chain connects TRBV29-1 to TRBJ2-7; 13 positions match TRBD2. Losses at the gene ends were 4 bases for V and 4 bases for J; bases not matched to a gene: 1. The CDR3 runs to 13 residues. CDR1 and CDR2 (germline): SQVTM, ANQGSEA. In DNA form, the CDR3 reads TGCAGCGTTGTGGGACTAGCGGGATACGAGCAGTACTTC. As protein: CSVVGLAGYEQYF.

This clonotype has just a few counts. The chain links TRBV6-2 or TRBV6-3 to TRBJ1-1, with 7 bases that match TRBD1. J was trimmed by 1 base and V by 4 bases; bases with no gene match: 6. The CDR3 spans 15 residues. Germline loops: CDR1 MNHEY, CDR2 SVGEGT. Here the CDR3 reads CASSSFGTANTEAFF. In DNA, the CDR3 is TGTGCCAGCAGTTCCTTCGGGACAGCGAACACTGAAGCTTTCTTT.

This clonotype has ten or more counts. V gene TRBV12-3 or TRBV12-4 combines with J gene TRBJ2-5; tentatively, D is TRBD1 (6 bases). Deletions cut 5 bases from V and 1 base from J, with 8 bases between. This CDR3 region has 13 residues. The CDR3 bases are TGTGCCAGCAGTCACAGGGCCCAAGAGACCCAGTACTTC. This encodes CASSHRAQETQYF.

Only a few counts were recorded for this clonotype. The chain uses TRBV20-1 and TRBJ2-1, with D tentatively TRBD2 (5 bases). Germline V lookup: CDR1 DFQATT, CDR2 SNEGSKA (reference sequence). V was cut by 3 bases and J by 9 bases, with 9 bases left in between. CDR3 length: 11 amino acids. In DNA form, the CDR3 reads TGCAGTGCTAGCGGGGTGGTTGAGCAGTTCTTC. As protein: CSASGVVEQFF.

This clonotype was found many times. The J gene is TRBJ1-2, the V gene TRBV6-5; maybe TRBD1 (6 bases). The V gene's germline CDR1 is MNHEY and CDR2 SVGAGI. This CDR3 region has 12 residues. V was trimmed by 6 bases and J by 6 bases, leaving 11 bases between them. The CDR3 region has the DNA TGTGCCAGCAGCTCGGGGGGCGATGGCTACACCTTC. This gives the protein CASSSGGDGYTF.

The chain combines TRBV5-1 with TRBJ2-3, with TRBD1 identical over 9 bases. The V gene end was trimmed by 1 base and the J gene end by 4 bases; junction bases not matched to a gene: 4. The CDR3 runs 15 residues. Germline assignment: CDR1 SGHRS and CDR2 YFSETQ. For the CDR3, the DNA is TGCGCCAGCAGCTTGCCGGGACAGGGACCAGATACGCAGTATTTT. Residues: CASSLPGQGPDTQYF. Using reference TRBV5-1 and TRBJ2-3 for the parts outside the CDR3, the full variable domain is KAGVTQTPRYLIKTRGQQVTLSCSPISGHRSVSWYQQTPGQGLQFLFEYFSETQRNKGNFPGRFSGRQFSNSRSEMNVSTLELGDSALYLCASSLPGQGPDTQYFGPGTRLTVL.

The chain carries TRBV20-1 and TRBJ2-2; 7 bases agree with TRBD2. The V segment lost 6 bases and the J segment 6 bases; nucleotides outside the gene matches: 7. Germline CDR1 is DFQATT and CDR2 is SNEGSKA (reference sequence). The CDR3 consists of 13 residues. This chain's CDR3 is CSAPRGGPGELFF. CDR3 DNA: TGCAGTGCCCCGAGGGGAGGGCCCGGGGAGCTGTTTTTT.

The chain uses TRBV7-9 and TRBJ2-7; 9 nucleotides align to TRBD2. This CDR3 spans 17 amino acids. Germline V CDR1 and CDR2: SEHNR, FQNEAQ (reference sequence). V gave up 3 bases and J gave up 0 bases; unmatched junction bases: 9. CDR3 in amino acids: CASSFPLAGDISYEQYF. The CDR3, as DNA: TGTGCCAGCAGCTTCCCACTAGCGGGCGACATCTCCTACGAGCAGTACTTC.